The entry below describes one T cell receptor beta chain. Its antigen remains unidentified. This CDR3 is also generated by other DNA sequences in the sample. The CDR3 runs 13 residues. Trimming removed 6 bases at V and 2 bases at J, with 10 bases between. Per the germline V gene, CDR1 is MNHEY and CDR2 is SVGAGI. This entry belongs to a study of shared clonotypes between healthy human individuals. Profiled with immunoSEQ multiplex PCR; TCRdb holds only in-frame clones, not every one. The sample includes 2 million to 3 million clones, 80% to 95% seen only once; the top ten take more than 0.35%. Whole-study results and caveats: Clonotype sharing among donors was thought likely to change with sequencing depth. Shared clonotypes: roughly 4.7% naive CD4, approximately 3.4% naive CD8, less than 2.5% memory CD4, about 0.4% memory CD8. In the sorted subsets, rarefaction showed sequencing was incomplete despite large depth. Donors were few, which limited the genetic and exposure-history diversity represented.

The rearrangement uses TRBV6-5 and TRBJ1-2; maybe TRBD1 (6 bases). The sequence came from a young man in good health. Some clones in this sample may be carry-over from other donors' samples. Source material: naive CD4+ T cells from PBMCs. Noted subset: CD45RA+ positively selected. CDR3 nucleotide sequence: TGTGCCAGCAGGTCGACAGGAAACTATGGCTACACCTTC. Its translation is CASRSTGNYGYTF.